This T cell receptor (beta chain) was documented in a study of radiation and T cells in renal cell carcinoma. Looking at the study overall: Nephrectomy followed 15 Gy stereotactic body radiation by 4 weeks.

This sample's time point: baseline pretreatment blood. As to treatment: 15 Gy SBRT to primary tumor, nephrectomy 4 weeks later. Radiation-treated patients gave blood at baseline, week 2 and week 4. Here immunoSEQ multiplex PCR was the method, and the copy in TCRdb shows in-frame clones only, minus some. The sample records tens of thousands of clones, approximately 83% being singletons. This clone was seen once. Antigen specificity is unknown. CDR3 length equals 15 residues. Unmatched junction bases numbered 6, after V lost 5 bases and J lost 3 bases. Germline V gene lookup returns CDR1 SEHNR and CDR2 FQNEAQ (reference sequence). Study results and limitations: No pretreatment tumor biopsies were available for baseline clonotypes. From baseline, blood top tumor clonotypes peaked at 2 weeks post-radiation.

Sequenced material: blood, taken from a patient whose treatment included radiotherapy and nephrectomy. The TCR sequence derives from a man in his 60s with renal cell carcinoma. This chain joins TRBV7-9 and TRBJ1-3, with 8 bases that match TRBD1. The DNA for the CDR3 is TGTGCCAGCAGCCAGGACAGGGCGGGTGGAAACACCATATATTTT. This translates into CASSQDRAGGNTIYF.